Reported below is one T cell receptor (beta chain). Its target is not known. The sample is drawn from a study of response to subunit inactivated influenza vaccine. General study findings and limits: Authors suggested that a seasonal influenza vaccination recruits few new T cells each time.

The ends were cut back, 5 bases at V and 2 bases at J, with 14 bases in the middle. The length of the CDR3 is 15 residues. Per germline, CDR1 SGHTA and CDR2 FQGTGA. In TCRdb, the RT-PCR reads were re-called with MiXCR into one record per CDR3 protein. The sample records about 700,000 distinct CDR3 sequences, 11% to 15% being singletons. The V gene is TRBV7-3, the J gene TRBJ2-3, with D perhaps TRBD1 (6 bases). Sequenced here: PBMCs from blood, sampled 14 days before vaccination. This receptor was taken from a man in his forties or fifties who received an inactivated influenza vaccine. The CDR3: CASSPTGHNTDTQYF. The CDR3 nucleotides read TGTGCCAGCAGCCCGACGGGACACAACACAGATACGCAGTATTTT.